The entry below describes one T cell receptor beta chain. Its specificity is not known. Measured with immunoSEQ multiplex PCR; TCRdb has only the in-frame clones, and not every one. The table has about 360,000 clones, roughly 85% seen once. The sample originates from a study of cytomegalovirus exposure and HLA in healthy donors. Study observations and caveats: A few chains linked to CMV were shown in vitro to be specific for CMV antigens. Cytomegalovirus-associated TCR beta chains were listed, numbering some 150. Some public TCRs appeared in many individuals, while most sequences were rare.

V lost 3 bases to trimming and J lost 8 bases, with 11 bases between them. This CDR3 region has 13 residues. Germline lookup yields CDR1 MDHEN and CDR2 SYDVKM. The sample comprised PBMCs. The clonotype comes from a woman younger than 35 in good health and CMV-seronegative. The chain joins TRBV28 to TRBJ1-5; tentatively, D is TRBD1 (6 bases). The CDR3 DNA follows: TGTGCCAGCAGTTTTGAAGGGGGGGAGCCCCAGCATTTT. As protein: CASSFEGGEPQHF.